These T cell receptor beta chains were read from a single sample in a study of T cells after yellow fever vaccination. TCRdb re-called the 5' RACE reads through MiXCR, storing one row per CDR3 protein. Among 170,000 or so distinct CDR3 sequences listed, 5.5% to 8% were seen once. Sequencing was performed on CD4+ T cells sorted from PBMCs, taken on the day of the first yellow fever vaccination. The source is a man between 18 and 35 years old who received the YFV17D yellow fever vaccine. CDR3s include the opening cysteine and the closing phenylalanine or tryptophan. Each record gives: V gene, clone size, J gene, D gene, CDR3 DNA, CDR3 protein. D genes are given only for firm matches. Expanded clones are given a class, and other clones once, few, many or no size at all.

TRBV12-3/TRBV12-4	NA	TRBJ2-7	NA	TGTGCCAGCAGTTTCGGGCGAACGATATCCGAGCAGTACTTC	CASSFGRTISEQYF
TRBV5-4	NA	TRBJ2-1	TRBD2	TGTGCCAGCAGCTTTCGTGGACTAGCGGGGGGGCGGGCCCATGAGCAGTTCTTC	CASSFRGLAGGRAHEQFF
TRBV4-3	few	TRBJ2-1	NA	TGCGCCAGCAGCCAAGTATGGACGGATTACAATGAGCAGTTCTTC	CASSQVWTDYNEQFF
TRBV19	NA	TRBJ2-5	TRBD1	TGTGCCAGTAGTTCCGGGACAGGGGGCGGCGAGACCCAGTACTTC	CASSSGTGGGETQYF
TRBV9	NA	TRBJ2-5	NA	TGTGCCAGCAGCGTAGGGGCCGTGGAGACCCAGTACTTC	CASSVGAVETQYF
TRBV20-1	many	TRBJ1-2	NA	TGCAGTGCCCCAGTTCAGGAGGCTCTTTCTGGCTACACCTTC	CSAPVQEALSGYTF
TRBV7-2	NA	TRBJ2-7	NA	TGTGCCAGCAGCACATATAAGGGGGGCTACGAGCAGTACTTC	CASSTYKGGYEQYF
TRBV5-4	once	TRBJ1-6	NA	TGTGGCAGCAGCTTGAACGGGGGCTCCTATAATTCACCCCTCCACTTT	CGSSLNGGSYNSPLHF
TRBV5-4	many	TRBJ2-1	TRBD1	TGTGCCAGCAGCGCAAGACAGGGGGACAATGAGCAGTTCTTC	CASSARQGDNEQFF
TRBV18	few	TRBJ2-5	TRBD1	TGTGCCAGCTCGCGGGGACAGGTAGAAGAGACCCAGTACTTC	CASSRGQVEETQYF
TRBV3-1	many	TRBJ2-4	NA	TGTGCCAGCAGCCCTACCGGAGCCAAAAACATTCAGTACTTC	CASSPTGAKNIQYF
TRBV3-1	NA	TRBJ2-7	TRBD1	TGTGCCAGCAGCCAAGATTCGGACAGGGACGAGCAGTACTTC	CASSQDSDRDEQYF
TRBV11-2	many	TRBJ2-2	TRBD1	TGTGCCAGCAGGCCCTTCGGACAGGGGGCGAACACCGGGGAGCTGTTTTTT	CASRPFGQGANTGELFF
TRBV12-3/TRBV12-4	few	TRBJ2-1	TRBD2	TGTGCCTTCACCACCGCCCAGCGGGGGCTCCGCTCCTACAATGAGCAGTTCTTC	CAFTTAQRGLRSYNEQFF
TRBV3-1	many	TRBJ2-3	TRBD2	TGTGCCAGCAGTCCAGGGACTAGCGGGAACACAGATACGCAGTATTTT	CASSPGTSGNTDTQYF
TRBV12-3/TRBV12-4	many	TRBJ2-7	TRBD1	TGTGCCAGCAGTTCCCCAACAGGGGCCGTAGGCGAGCAGTACTTC	CASSSPTGAVGEQYF
TRBV4-3	many	TRBJ1-5	NA	TGCGCCAGCAGCCAAGATCCCACGGTCAATCAGCCCCAGCATTTT	CASSQDPTVNQPQHF
TRBV12-3/TRBV12-4	many	TRBJ2-7	NA	TGTGCCAGCAGTTTCGACGGGAGCGCCTACGAGCAGTACTTC	CASSFDGSAYEQYF
TRBV9	many	TRBJ2-3	NA	TGTGCCAGCAGCGAAACTCTGCAAGGTACGCAGTATTTT	CASSETLQGTQYF
TRBV4-3	many	TRBJ2-7	NA	TGCGCCAGCAGTGACCGACGTTTGAACGAGCAGTACTTC	CASSDRRLNEQYF
TRBV3-1	many	TRBJ2-5	TRBD2	TGTGCCAGCAGCGCGACTAGCCGGGAGACCCAGTACTTC	CASSATSRETQYF
TRBV12-3/TRBV12-4	many	TRBJ1-1	NA	TGTGCCAGCCAAGGACGCCTGAACACTGAAGCTTTCTTT	CASQGRLNTEAFF
TRBV11-2	many	TRBJ2-2	TRBD2	TGTGCCAGCAGCTCAATAGCGGGGGGACGCACCGGGGAGCTGTTTTTT	CASSSIAGGRTGELFF
TRBV12-3/TRBV12-4	NA	TRBJ1-5	TRBD1	TGTGCCAGCAGTTTATGGACAGGCCGAAGCAATCAGCCCCAGCATTTT	CASSLWTGRSNQPQHF
TRBV6-1	NA	TRBJ1-2	TRBD1	TGTGCCAGCAGTGTGGTCGGACAGGGGCTCTACACCTTC	CASSVVGQGLYTF
TRBV10-3	few	TRBJ1-5	NA	TGTGCCATCCGAGATCGTTACAATCAGCCCCAGCATTTT	CAIRDRYNQPQHF
TRBV4-3	NA	TRBJ2-1	NA	TGCGCCAGCAGCCAAGTCGGAGGACGCGAGCAGTTCTTC	CASSQVGGREQFF
TRBV20-1	many	TRBJ2-7	TRBD1	TGCAGTGCTAGACCGACAGGGGGGGGATACGAGCAGTACTTC	CSARPTGGGYEQYF
TRBV20-1	NA	TRBJ1-2	TRBD1	TGCAGTGCTGACCAGGGACAGGGGAATGGCTACACCTTC	CSADQGQGNGYTF
TRBV27	many	TRBJ2-3	NA	TGTGCCAGCAGTTTAGGCGCTGGGGATACGCAGTATTTT	CASSLGAGDTQYF
TRBV5-1	few	TRBJ1-1	NA	TGCGCCAGCAGCCTCGCTAGCAGCATGAACACTGAAGCTTTCTTT	CASSLASSMNTEAFF
TRBV10-3	NA	TRBJ2-6	NA	TGTGCCATCCTAGAGAGGAGGGGATGGTATGGGGCCAACGTCCTGACTTTC	CAILERRGWYGANVLTF
TRBV19	many	TRBJ2-4	TRBD1	TGTGCCAGTAGTACCCGACAGGGGGCCCGGTATAGAAACATTCAGTACTTC	CASSTRQGARYRNIQYF
TRBV19	NA	TRBJ1-6	NA	TGTGCCAGTAGCGACGGCAGGCATAATTCACCCCTCCACTTT	CASSDGRHNSPLHF
TRBV9	many	TRBJ2-2	TRBD2	TGTGCCAGCAGTCAACAACAACTAGCGGGGGCCACCACCGGGGAGCTGTTTTTT	CASSQQQLAGATTGELFF
TRBV5-1	few	TRBJ1-4	NA	TGCGCCAGCAGCTCCACTGGGGCCACACATGAAAAACTGTTTTTT	CASSSTGATHEKLFF
TRBV3-1	NA	TRBJ2-1	TRBD2	TGTGCCAGCCAGAGCGGGGGCAGCTCCTACAATGAGCAGTTCTTC	CASQSGGSSYNEQFF
TRBV5-6	few	TRBJ1-5	NA	TGTGCCAGCAGCCCGGGGCAAGGGAAGCCCCAGCATTTT	CASSPGQGKPQHF
TRBV4-3	NA	TRBJ2-7	NA	TGCGCCAGCAGCCAAGAGCGCGGCCCCGAGCAGTACTTC	CASSQERGPEQYF